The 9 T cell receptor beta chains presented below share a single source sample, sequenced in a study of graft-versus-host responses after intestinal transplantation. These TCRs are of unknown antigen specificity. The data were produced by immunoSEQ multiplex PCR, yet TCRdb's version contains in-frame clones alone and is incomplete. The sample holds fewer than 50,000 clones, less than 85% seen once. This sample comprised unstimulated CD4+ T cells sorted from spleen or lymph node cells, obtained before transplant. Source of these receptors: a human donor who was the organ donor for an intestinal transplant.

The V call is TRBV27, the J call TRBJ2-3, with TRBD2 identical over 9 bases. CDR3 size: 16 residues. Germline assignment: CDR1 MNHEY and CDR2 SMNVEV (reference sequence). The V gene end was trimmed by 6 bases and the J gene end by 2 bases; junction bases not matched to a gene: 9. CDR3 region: CASSPGTSFLTDTQYF. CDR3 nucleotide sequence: TGTGCCAGCAGCCCAGGGACTAGCTTTCTCACAGATACGCAGTATTTT.

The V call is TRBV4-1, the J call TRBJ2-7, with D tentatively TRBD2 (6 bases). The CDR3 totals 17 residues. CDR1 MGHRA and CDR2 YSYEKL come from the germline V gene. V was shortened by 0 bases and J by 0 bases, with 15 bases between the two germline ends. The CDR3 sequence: CASSQDGGLPTSYEQYF. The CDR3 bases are TGCGCCAGCAGCCAAGATGGGGGACTTCCTACCTCCTACGAGCAGTACTTC.

The CDR3 DNA is TGTGCCAGCAGACAGCTCCTTGAAGCTTTCTTT. Translating gives CASRQLLEAFF. The rearrangement joins TRBV6-5 to TRBJ1-1; D gene uncertain. Trimming stripped 6 bases from V and 7 bases from J, with 9 bases between. The CDR3 is 11 residues long. The germline CDR1 and CDR2 sequences are MNHEY and SVGAGI.

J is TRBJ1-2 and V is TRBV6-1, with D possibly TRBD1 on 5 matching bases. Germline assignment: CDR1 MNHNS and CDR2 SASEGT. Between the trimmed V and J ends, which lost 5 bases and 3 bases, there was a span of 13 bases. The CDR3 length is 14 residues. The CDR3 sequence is CASSRDRADYGYTF. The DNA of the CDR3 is TGTGCCAGCAGTAGGGACCGCGCCGACTATGGCTACACCTTC.

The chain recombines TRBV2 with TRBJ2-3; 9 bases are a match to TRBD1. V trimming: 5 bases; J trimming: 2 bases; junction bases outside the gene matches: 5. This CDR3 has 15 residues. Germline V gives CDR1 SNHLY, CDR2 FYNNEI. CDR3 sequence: CASSRRDRVTDTQYF. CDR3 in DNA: TGTGCCAGCAGTCGCCGGGACAGGGTCACAGATACGCAGTATTTT.

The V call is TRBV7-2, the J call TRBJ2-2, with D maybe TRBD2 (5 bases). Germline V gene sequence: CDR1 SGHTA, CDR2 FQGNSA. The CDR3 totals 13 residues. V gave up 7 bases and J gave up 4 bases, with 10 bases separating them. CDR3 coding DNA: TGTGCCAGCATGCCTCGGGGCACCGGGGAGCTGTTTTTT. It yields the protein CASMPRGTGELFF.

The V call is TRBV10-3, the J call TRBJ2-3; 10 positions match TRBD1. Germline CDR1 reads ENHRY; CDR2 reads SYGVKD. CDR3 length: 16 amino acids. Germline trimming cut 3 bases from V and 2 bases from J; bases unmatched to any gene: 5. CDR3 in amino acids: CAISETGQGLTDTQYF. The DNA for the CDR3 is TGTGCCATCAGTGAAACGGGACAGGGGCTCACAGATACGCAGTATTTT.

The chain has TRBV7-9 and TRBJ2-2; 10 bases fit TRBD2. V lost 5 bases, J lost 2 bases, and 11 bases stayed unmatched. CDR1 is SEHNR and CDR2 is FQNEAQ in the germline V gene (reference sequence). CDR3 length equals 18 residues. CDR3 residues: CASSPNRLAGDNTGELFF. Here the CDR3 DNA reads TGTGCCAGCAGCCCCAACCGGCTAGCGGGAGATAACACCGGGGAGCTGTTTTTT.

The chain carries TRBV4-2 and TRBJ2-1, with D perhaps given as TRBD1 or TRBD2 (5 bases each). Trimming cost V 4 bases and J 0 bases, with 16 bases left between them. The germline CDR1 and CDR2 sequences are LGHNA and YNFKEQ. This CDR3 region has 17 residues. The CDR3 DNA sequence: TGTGCCAGCAGCCGTGCCGGGGCGAGAAGCTCCTACAATGAGCAGTTCTTC. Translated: CASSRAGARSSYNEQFF.